The next 22 T cell receptor beta chains were all read from a single sample in a study of shared clonotypes between healthy human individuals. Some clones are missing from TCRdb's copy, which holds only in-frame ones; the method was immunoSEQ multiplex PCR. The table has some 1.1 million clones, approximately 77% seen once. Sequencing was done on a sample of memory CD4+ T cells from PBMCs. Subset reported: CD45RA-negative fraction. The receptor source for this set is a man between 18 and 29 years old in good health. Some clones in this sample may be carry-over from other donors' samples.

J is TRBJ2-1 and V is TRBV27; TRBD2 matches at 12 bases. The CDR3 spans 16 residues. The ends lost 5 bases at V and 8 bases at J; junction bases unmatched: 10. Germline V gene lookup returns CDR1 MNHEY and CDR2 SMNVEV (reference sequence). The CDR3 here is CASSKLAGGLADEQFF. CDR3 in DNA: TGTGCCAGCAGTAAACTAGCGGGAGGTCTGGCCGATGAGCAGTTCTTC.

There are a few counts of this clone. The chain employs TRBV11-2 and TRBJ1-2; TRBD1 matches at 8 bases. J was trimmed by 5 bases and V by 4 bases; bases with no gene match: 9. CDR3 size: 15 residues. CDR1 and CDR2 from the germline V gene are SGHAT and FQNNGV. CDR3 residues: CASSSSRTGKYGYTF. CDR3 coding DNA: TGTGCCAGCAGCTCATCCAGGACAGGGAAATATGGCTACACCTTC.

Turning to this clone: The identical CDR3 is also encoded by other nucleotide sequences in the sample. This chain joins TRBV5-1 and TRBJ2-1, with 8 bases aligning to TRBD1. The CDR3 runs to 14 residues. Germline trimming cut 3 bases from V and 4 bases from J; bases unmatched to any gene: 3. Germline V gene lookup returns CDR1 SGHRS and CDR2 YFSETQ. The CDR3 sequence is CASSSGQGYNEQFF. The DNA of the CDR3 is TGCGCCAGCAGCTCTGGACAGGGTTACAATGAGCAGTTCTTC.

This sequence joins TRBV6-1 and TRBJ1-2, with D possibly TRBD1 on 6 matching bases. Germline V lookup: CDR1 MNHNS, CDR2 SASEGT. V was cut by 4 bases and J by 4 bases, with 16 bases left in between. The CDR3 consists of 15 residues. The chain's CDR3 is CASSVTRTESYGYTF. CDR3 sequence (DNA): TGTGCCAGCAGTGTTACTCGGACAGAGAGCTATGGCTACACCTTC.

The chain uses TRBV28 and TRBJ2-5, with 9 bases that match TRBD2. The J segment lost 5 bases and the V segment lost 2 bases, leaving 6 bases of the junction unmatched. The CDR3 loop spans 15 amino acids. Germline V gives CDR1 MDHEN, CDR2 SYDVKM. The CDR3 sequence: CASSLAGGPGETQYF. The CDR3 bases are TGTGCCAGCAGTTTAGCGGGAGGGCCCGGGGAGACCCAGTACTTC.

V and J are TRBV4-1 and TRBJ2-5, with 10 positions matching TRBD2. With 4 bases clipped from V and 11 bases from J, the junction kept 19 bases outside the gene matches. The CDR3 runs to 17 residues. Germline CDR1 reads MGHRA; CDR2 reads YSYEKL. Here the CDR3 DNA reads TGCGCCAGCAGCCTCCCCCCTAGCGGGAGCCGGCTCGAGGAGCAGTACTTC. Protein sequence: CASSLPPSGSRLEEQYF.

The chain carries TRBV11-2 and TRBJ1-3, with 8 bases matching TRBD1. J gave up 6 bases and V 6 bases, and 7 bases lay outside the gene matches. CDR3 size: 14 residues. Germline assignment: CDR1 SGHAT and CDR2 FQNNGV. CDR3 amino acids: CASRIGQGVNTIYF. DNA of the CDR3: TGTGCCAGCAGAATCGGACAGGGCGTAAACACCATATATTTT.

The rearrangement joins TRBV28 to TRBJ2-5; 7 bases line up with TRBD1. CDR1 MDHEN and CDR2 SYDVKM come from the germline V gene. This CDR3 contains 13 residues. Germline trimming cut 11 bases from V and 3 bases from J; bases unmatched to any gene: 9. CDR3 bases: TGTGCCGGTCAGGACAGGCTCGAAGAGACCCAGTACTTC. Amino acids: CAGQDRLEETQYF.

The chain combines TRBV11-1 with TRBJ2-7; maybe TRBD2 (5 bases). Trimming left V 3 bases short and J 4 bases short, with 7 bases between. Germline CDR1 reads SGHAT; CDR2 reads FQDESV (reference sequence). The CDR3 has 12 residues. The CDR3 sequence is CASSLTTYEQYF. CDR3 bases: TGTGCCAGCAGCTTGACTACTTACGAGCAGTACTTC.

The CDR3 DNA follows: TGTGCCACCTCTAAGGGGGACAGGGACCTTAGGCCCCAGCATTTT. Protein product: CATSKGDRDLRPQHF. The chain couples TRBV28 to TRBJ1-5, with 9 bases that match TRBD1. Germline V gene sequence: CDR1 MDHEN, CDR2 SYDVKM. After removal of 10 bases from V and 9 bases from J, the junction contained 16 bases not matched to a gene. This CDR3 region has 15 residues.

To note about this clone: A single base is all that separates this from a far larger clone, so a read error is likely. The chain carries TRBV2 and TRBJ2-1; D is perhaps TRBD2 (5 bases). V was pared by 8 bases and J by 4 bases, with 6 bases between. The CDR3 runs to 11 residues. CDR1 and CDR2 from the germline V gene are SNHLY and FYNNEI. CDR3 residues: CASEGYNEQFF. Here the CDR3 DNA reads TGTGCCAGCGAGGGTTACAATGAGCAGTTCTTC.

The chain combines TRBV10-3 with TRBJ2-1; 12 nucleotides agree with TRBD2. V was clipped by 2 bases and J by 9 bases; unmatched bases: 5. This CDR3 has 15 amino acids. Per the germline V gene, CDR1 is ENHRY and CDR2 is SYGVKD. Here the CDR3 reads CAISETSGRLAEQFF. The CDR3 bases are TGTGCCATCAGTGAGACTAGCGGGAGGTTAGCTGAGCAGTTCTTC.

V is TRBV5-1 and J is TRBJ2-1, with no clear D. Trimming removed 4 bases from V and 2 bases from J, with 16 bases in between. Germline CDR1 and CDR2: SGHRS and YFSETQ. CDR3 length: 16 residues. Here the CDR3 reads CASSPPGQTTYNEQFF. Here the CDR3 DNA reads TGCGCCAGCAGCCCGCCGGGTCAAACCACCTACAATGAGCAGTTCTTC.

V is TRBV1 and J is TRBJ1-2. TRBV1 is a recognized pseudogene. The CDR3 runs 15 residues. This CDR3 reads CTSSQGGRRNYGYTF. CDR3 coding DNA: TGCACCAGCAGCCAAGGGGGACGAAGGAACTATGGCTACACCTTC.

The chain uses TRBV6-1 and TRBJ2-4; possibly TRBD1 or TRBD2 for D (7 bases each). CDR1 MNHNS and CDR2 SASEGT come from the germline V gene. V was pared by 0 bases and J by 4 bases, with 13 bases between. This CDR3 contains 16 residues. The CDR3 sequence is CASSEAPGGGKNIQYF. The CDR3, as DNA: TGTGCCAGCAGTGAAGCCCCAGGGGGGGGGAAAAACATTCAGTACTTC.

The chain combines TRBV19 with TRBJ1-3, with TRBD1 matching 7 bases. The germline V gene has CDR1 LNHDA and CDR2 SQIVND (reference sequence). The CDR3 runs 16 residues. V lost 4 bases to trimming and J lost 1 base; unmatched junction nucleotides: 7. CDR3 bases: TGTGCCAGTAGTAACCCTCCAGGGGGTTCTGGAAACACCATATATTTT. Protein sequence: CASSNPPGGSGNTIYF.

Notes on this clone: This CDR3 is also generated by other DNA sequences in the sample. This chain joins TRBV11-1 and TRBJ1-1; D unresolved. Germline V CDR1 and CDR2: SGHAT, FQDESV (reference sequence). V was pared by 6 bases and J by 1 base, with 9 bases between. The CDR3 sequence is 13 residues long. CDR3: CASSSNRNTEAFF. CDR3 sequence (DNA): TGTGCCAGCAGTTCAAACAGGAACACTGAAGCTTTCTTT.

J is TRBJ2-1 and V is TRBV20-1; no definite D call. Trimming took off 5 bases at V and 12 bases at J, with 14 bases between the two ends. This CDR3 comprises 11 residues. Germline V gene lookup returns CDR1 DFQATT and CDR2 SNEGSKA (reference sequence). CDR3 nucleotides: TGCAGTGCTTCAACCGGGTTATGGCAGTTCTTC. Translated: CSASTGLWQFF.

This chain joins TRBV11-2 and TRBJ2-5; D may correspond to TRBD1 or TRBD2 (5 bases each). This CDR3 contains 12 residues. V was clipped by 1 base and J by 12 bases, with 12 bases between them. The germline gives CDR1 SGHAT, CDR2 FQNNGV. DNA for the CDR3: TGTGCCAGCAGCTTAGTAAGGGACCGGGAGTACTTC. It encodes CASSLVRDREYF.

The chain has TRBV15 and TRBJ2-5, with a weak D call TRBD1 (6 bases). The CDR3 totals 14 residues. Germline loops: CDR1 LNHNV, CDR2 YYDKDF (reference sequence). The ends were cut back, 5 bases at V and 5 bases at J, with 15 bases in the middle. In DNA form, the CDR3 reads TGTGCCACCAGCGGTTGGACAGTTCGGGAGACCCAGTACTTC. It translates to CATSGWTVRETQYF.

This clone has only a few counts. This chain joins TRBV19 and TRBJ1-2, with 8 bases lining up with TRBD1. Trimming at V came to 7 bases and at J to 4 bases, leaving 8 bases not matched to a gene. Germline CDR1 reads LNHDA; CDR2 reads SQIVND (reference sequence). This CDR3 has 14 amino acids. The CDR3: CASIRDRSTYGYTF. The CDR3 nucleotides are TGTGCCAGTATTCGGGACAGGTCGACCTATGGCTACACCTTC.

CDR3 residues: CASSPQMIETQYF. CDR3 in DNA: TGTGCCAGCTCACCACAGATGATCGAGACCCAGTACTTC. The genes are TRBV18 and TRBJ2-5; D is unclear. Germline V gives CDR1 KGHSH, CDR2 LQKENI. Trimming stripped 1 base from V and 5 bases from J, with 8 bases between. The CDR3 totals 13 residues.